The 18 T cell receptor beta chains given below trace back to one sample, sequenced in a study of blood T cell repertoires in COVID-19 (dated by TCRdb to 2018 to 2021). Libraries were made using the immunoSEQ multiplex PCR assay. TCRdb's version of the immuneACCESS table is confined to in-frame rearrangements and falls short of the full clone set. An unresolved V gene accounts for under half of the shortfall where checked; the remainder is of unknown origin. For this sample the table gives roughly 300,000 clones, of which around 85% were detected only once. The ten largest clones take up about 4.2% of the sample. Sequencing input: PBMCs or T cells enriched from blood (not recorded which). These receptors were taken from a woman aged 40 to 50 with acute COVID-19.

The chain recombines TRBV5-4 with TRBJ2-3; TRBD1 is a possible D gene (5 bases). This CDR3 contains 14 residues. Trimming cost V 0 bases and J 4 bases, with 9 bases left between them. Per germline, CDR1 SGHNT and CDR2 YYREEE (reference sequence). In DNA, the CDR3 is TGTGCCAGCAGCTTGGTAGAACAGGCAGATACGCAGTATTTT. It yields the protein CASSLVEQADTQYF.

The chain couples TRBV6-2 or TRBV6-3 to TRBJ1-3, with 7 nucleotides matching TRBD1. CDR3 length equals 15 residues. With 5 bases clipped from V and 3 bases from J, the junction kept 7 bases outside the gene matches. Germline CDR1 MNHEY, CDR2 SVGEGT. In DNA, the CDR3 is TGTGCCAGCAGTAACAGGGGAAGGAGTGGAAACACCATATATTTT. Translation: CASSNRGRSGNTIYF.

The chain uses TRBV9 and TRBJ2-7; TRBD2 matches 10 bases. V lost 3 bases and J lost 4; bases outside the gene matches: 7. This CDR3 region has 15 residues. Germline loops: CDR1 SGDLS, CDR2 YYNGEE. The CDR3 here is CASSAAGGREYEQYF. CDR3 in DNA: TGTGCCAGCAGCGCAGCGGGGGGGCGGGAATACGAGCAGTACTTC.

The V gene is TRBV5-4, the J gene TRBJ1-2; D remains unclear. The CDR3 covers 15 residues. CDR1 is SGHNT, CDR2 YYREEE, per germline (reference sequence). The ends were cut back, 5 bases at V and 8 bases at J, with 22 bases in the middle. CDR3 amino acids: CASSNHRADFGGYTF. CDR3 nucleotides: TGTGCCAGCAGTAATCACCGGGCGGACTTTGGGGGCTACACCTTC. Drawing the rest from reference TRBV5-4 and TRBJ1-2, the complete variable domain is ETGVTQSPTHLIKTRGQQVTLRCSSQSGHNTVSWYQQALGQGPQFIFQYYREEENGRGNFPPRFSGLQFPNYSSELNVNALELDDSALYLCASSNHRADFGGYTFGSGTRLTVV.

The chain is built from TRBV7-9 and TRBJ1-1; 9 bases map to TRBD1. The CDR3 runs to 16 residues. The V segment lost 5 bases and the J segment 1 base; nucleotides outside the gene matches: 8. The V gene's germline CDR1 is SEHNR and CDR2 FQNEAQ (reference sequence). CDR3 residues: CASSRDRVYRNTEAFF. DNA for the CDR3: TGTGCCAGCAGCCGGGACAGGGTATACCGGAACACTGAAGCTTTCTTT.

The rearrangement uses TRBV2 and TRBJ1-2; unclear D gene. V lost 8 bases to trimming and J lost 5 bases, with 18 bases between them. CDR3 size: 14 residues. CDR1 and CDR2 (germline): SNHLY, FYNNEI. The CDR3 reads CASGLRRAAYGYTF. As DNA, the CDR3 is TGTGCCAGCGGACTGCGGAGGGCAGCTTATGGCTACACCTTC. The entire variable domain, with the rest obtained from reference TRBV2 and TRBJ1-2, is as follows: EPEVTQTPSHQVTQMGQEVILRCVPISNHLYFYWYRQILGQKVEFLVSFYNNEISEKSEIFDDQFSVERPDGSNFTLKIRSTKLEDSAMYFCASGLRRAAYGYTFGSGTRLTVV.

The chain combines TRBV5-8 with TRBJ1-1; 10 bases map to TRBD1. The CDR3 sequence is 18 residues long. Trimming at V came to 3 bases and at J to 4 bases, leaving 15 bases not matched to a gene. Germline V gives CDR1 SGHTS, CDR2 YDEGEE. The CDR3 region is CASSSKNRDRGSGTEAFF. The CDR3 DNA reads as TGTGCCAGCAGCTCGAAAAACCGGGACAGGGGTTCGGGCACTGAAGCTTTCTTT.

The chain employs TRBV11-2 and TRBJ2-7, with 7 bases matching TRBD1. Germline trimming cut 5 bases from V and 5 bases from J; bases unmatched to any gene: 6. Germline V gives CDR1 SGHAT, CDR2 FQNNGV. CDR3 size: 13 residues. CDR3 amino acids: CASSRDRAHEQYF. In DNA, the CDR3 is TGTGCCAGCAGCAGAGACAGGGCCCACGAGCAGTACTTC.

The chain couples TRBV7-2 to TRBJ2-3; 8 nucleotides line up with TRBD2. The germline V gene has CDR1 SGHTA and CDR2 FQGNSA. There are 15 residues in the CDR3. The V gene end was trimmed by 1 base and the J gene end by 4 bases; junction bases not matched to a gene: 4. CDR3 protein: CASSLVSGGPDTQYF. In DNA form, the CDR3 reads TGTGCCAGCAGCTTAGTATCGGGGGGGCCAGATACGCAGTATTTT.

CDR3 in DNA: TGTGCCAGCAGCCCAGTAGGGGGATTCTATGGCTACACCTTC. It encodes CASSPVGGFYGYTF. The genes are TRBV7-9 and TRBJ1-2; the D gene is possibly TRBD1 (6 bases). From germline, CDR1 is SEHNR and CDR2 FQNEAQ (reference sequence). V lost 5 bases and J lost 4, with 14 bases in between. CDR3 length: 14 residues.

The rearrangement joins TRBV5-4 to TRBJ2-3; 9 bases line up with TRBD2. The CDR3 is made up of 16 amino acids. J lost 2 bases, V lost 4 bases, and 8 bases had no gene match. Per germline, CDR1 SGHNT and CDR2 YYREEE (reference sequence). Here the CDR3 reads CASSIRLAENTDTQYF. CDR3 coding DNA: TGTGCCAGCAGCATCAGACTAGCGGAAAACACAGATACGCAGTATTTT.

The gene calls are TRBV5-1 and TRBJ1-4, with a tentative D call TRBD1 (6 bases). V gave up 0 bases and J gave up 3 bases, with 24 bases separating them. Germline CDR1 SGHRS, CDR2 YFSETQ. CDR3 length: 20 residues. DNA of the CDR3: TGCGCCAGCAGCTTGGAATATAGAGGGGGACCCCTAACCGCTAATGAAAAACTGTTTTTT. It is translated as CASSLEYRGGPLTANEKLFF.

This clone was detected a few times. The V gene is TRBV28, the J gene TRBJ1-6, with 9 bases aligning to TRBD1. V gave up 2 bases and J gave up 3 bases; unmatched junction bases: 8. Germline assignment: CDR1 MDHEN and CDR2 SYDVKM. CDR3 length: 18 amino acids. The CDR3 protein is CASSLRKQGAYYNSPLHF. The DNA for the CDR3 is TGTGCCAGCAGTTTACGTAAACAGGGGGCTTACTATAATTCACCCCTCCACTTT. Full variable domain (remainder filled in from reference TRBV28 and TRBJ1-6): DVKVTQSSRYLVKRTGEKVFLECVQDMDHENMFWYRQDPGLGLRLIYFSYDVKMKEKGDIPEGYSVSREKKERFSLILESASTNQTSMYLCASSLRKQGAYYNSPLHFGNGTRLTVT.

V and J are TRBV7-8 and TRBJ1-2; 8 bases align to TRBD1. The CDR3 sequence is 15 residues long. The germline gives CDR1 SGHVS, CDR2 FQNEAQ. The J segment lost 3 bases and the V segment lost 5 bases, leaving 8 bases of the junction unmatched. The CDR3 spells CASSLSGDRHYGYTF. The CDR3 DNA sequence: TGTGCCAGCAGCCTATCCGGGGACAGGCACTATGGCTACACCTTC.

The J gene is TRBJ1-4, the V gene TRBV7-9, with TRBD1 matching 8 bases. V was clipped by 2 bases and J by 4 bases; unmatched bases: 3. The CDR3 runs 15 residues. Germline-derived CDR1 and CDR2 are SEHNR and FQNEAQ (reference sequence). CDR3 region: CASSLQGALNEKLFF. Here the CDR3 DNA reads TGTGCCAGCAGCTTACAGGGGGCACTTAATGAAAAACTGTTTTTT.

The rearrangement joins TRBV7-2 to TRBJ2-5, with 11 bases aligning to TRBD2. In germline, CDR1 is SGHTA, CDR2 FQGNSA. The CDR3 consists of 16 residues. V dropped 6 bases and J dropped 2; count of bases not matched to a gene: 8. CDR3 sequence (DNA): TGTGCCAGCAGACTAGGACTAGCGGGCGGACAAGAGACCCAGTACTTC. This translates into CASRLGLAGGQETQYF.

This clone was recorded once. The rearrangement links TRBV7-3 to TRBJ1-2; 8 bases are shared with TRBD1. V gave up 5 bases and J gave up 3 bases; unmatched junction bases: 5. This CDR3 is 14 amino acids long. Germline values: CDR1 SGHTA, CDR2 FQGTGA. The CDR3 nucleotides read TGTGCCAGCAGCCCCGGACAGGGCCACTATGGCTACACCTTC. This translates into CASSPGQGHYGYTF.

This chain links TRBV19 with TRBJ2-2; possibly TRBD2 for D (6 bases). This CDR3 is built from 14 residues. Trimming removed 3 bases from V and 4 bases from J, with 9 bases in between. The germline gives CDR1 LNHDA, CDR2 SQIVND (reference sequence). The CDR3 coding sequence is TGTGCCAGTAGTATGGCCGGGGGCACCGGGGAGCTGTTTTTT. Its translation is CASSMAGGTGELFF.